This T cell receptor beta chain was identified in a study of blood T cell repertoires in COVID-19. Overall study: The origin of the acute and convalescent COVID-19 samples was the United States, Italy and Spain.

Assay used: immunoSEQ multiplex PCR; TCRdb lists only in-frame clones, some missing. The sample carries a few hundred thousand clones, about 87% recorded once. Two negative PCRs, clearance, or symptom resolution characterized the recovered Cohort 3 donors. Sequenced: PBMCs or T cells enriched from blood (not recorded which). The clonotype comes from a woman between 18 and 29 years old who had recovered from COVID-19.

The CDR3 loop is CASSPDSNYGYTF. The CDR3 DNA reads TGTGCCAGCAGCCCCGACAGTAACTATGGCTACACCTTC. The V call is TRBV7-8, the J call TRBJ1-2, with D perhaps TRBD1 (5 bases). Germline V gene lookup returns CDR1 SGHVS and CDR2 FQNEAQ. V was clipped by 5 bases and J by 1 base, with 8 bases between them. CDR3 length: 13 residues.